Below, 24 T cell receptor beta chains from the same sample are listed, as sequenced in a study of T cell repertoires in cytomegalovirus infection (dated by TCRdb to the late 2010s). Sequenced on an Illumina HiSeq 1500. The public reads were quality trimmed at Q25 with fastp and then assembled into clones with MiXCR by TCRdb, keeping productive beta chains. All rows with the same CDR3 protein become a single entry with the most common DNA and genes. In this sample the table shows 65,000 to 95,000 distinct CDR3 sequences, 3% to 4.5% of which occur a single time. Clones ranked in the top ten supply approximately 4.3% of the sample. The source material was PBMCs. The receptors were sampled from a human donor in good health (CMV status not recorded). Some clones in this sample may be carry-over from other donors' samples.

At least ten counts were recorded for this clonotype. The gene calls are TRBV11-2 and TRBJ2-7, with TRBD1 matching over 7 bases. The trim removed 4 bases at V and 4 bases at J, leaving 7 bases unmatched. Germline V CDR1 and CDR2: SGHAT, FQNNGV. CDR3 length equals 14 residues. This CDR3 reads CASSSTQTGYEQYF. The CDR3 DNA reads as TGTGCCAGCAGCTCGACGCAGACAGGGTACGAGCAGTACTTC.

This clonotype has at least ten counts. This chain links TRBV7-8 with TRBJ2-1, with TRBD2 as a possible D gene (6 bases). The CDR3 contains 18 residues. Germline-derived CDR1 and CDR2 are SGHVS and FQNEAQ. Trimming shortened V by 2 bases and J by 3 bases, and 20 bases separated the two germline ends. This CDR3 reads CASSLSPRGRTIYNEQFF. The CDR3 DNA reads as TGTGCCAGCAGCTTATCCCCGAGGGGTCGGACTATCTACAATGAGCAGTTCTTC.

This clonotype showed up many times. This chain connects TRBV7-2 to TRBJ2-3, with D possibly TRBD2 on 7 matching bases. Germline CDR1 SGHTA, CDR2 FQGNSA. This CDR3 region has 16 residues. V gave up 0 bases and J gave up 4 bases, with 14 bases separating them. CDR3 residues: CASSLAGGGAADTQYF. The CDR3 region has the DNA TGTGCCAGCAGCTTAGCGGGTGGGGGGGCGGCAGATACGCAGTATTTT.

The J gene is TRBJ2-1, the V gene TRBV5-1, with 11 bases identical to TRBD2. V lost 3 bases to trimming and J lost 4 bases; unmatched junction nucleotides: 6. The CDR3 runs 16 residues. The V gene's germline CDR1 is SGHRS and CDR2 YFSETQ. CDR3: CASSYYSGGGYNEQFF. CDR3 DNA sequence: TGCGCCAGCAGCTACTATAGCGGGGGGGGTTACAATGAGCAGTTCTTC.

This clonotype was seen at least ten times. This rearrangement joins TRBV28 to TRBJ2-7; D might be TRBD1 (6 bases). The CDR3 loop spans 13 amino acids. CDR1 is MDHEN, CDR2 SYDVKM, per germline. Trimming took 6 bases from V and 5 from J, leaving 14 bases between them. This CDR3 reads CASRRGAGDEQYF. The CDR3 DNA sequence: TGTGCCAGCAGACGGGGAGCAGGGGACGAGCAGTACTTC.

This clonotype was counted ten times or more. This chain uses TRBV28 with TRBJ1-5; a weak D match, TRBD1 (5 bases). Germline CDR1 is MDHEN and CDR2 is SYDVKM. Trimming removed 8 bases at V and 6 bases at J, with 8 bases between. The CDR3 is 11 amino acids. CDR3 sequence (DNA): TGTGCCAGCCGGGGCAGTCAGCCCCAGCATTTT. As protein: CASRGSQPQHF.

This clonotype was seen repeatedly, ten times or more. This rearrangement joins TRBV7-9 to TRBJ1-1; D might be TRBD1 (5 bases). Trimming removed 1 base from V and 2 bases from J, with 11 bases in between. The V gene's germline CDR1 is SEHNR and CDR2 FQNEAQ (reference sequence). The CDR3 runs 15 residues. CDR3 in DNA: TGTGCCAGCAGCTTAGAAGGCAGGGTAAACACTGAAGCTTTCTTT. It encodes CASSLEGRVNTEAFF.

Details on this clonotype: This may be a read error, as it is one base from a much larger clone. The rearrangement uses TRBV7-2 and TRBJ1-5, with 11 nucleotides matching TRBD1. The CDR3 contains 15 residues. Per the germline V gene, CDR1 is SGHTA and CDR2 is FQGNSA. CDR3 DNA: TGTGCCAGTAGGCAGGACAGGGGGCTAAATCAGCCCCGGCATTTT. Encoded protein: CASRQDRGLNQPRHF.

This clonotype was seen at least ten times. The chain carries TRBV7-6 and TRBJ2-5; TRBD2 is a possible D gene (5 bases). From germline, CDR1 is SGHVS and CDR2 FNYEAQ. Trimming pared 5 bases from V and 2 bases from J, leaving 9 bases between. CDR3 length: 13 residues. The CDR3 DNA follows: TGTGCCAGCAGCCCAGGACTGCAAGAGACCCAGTACTTC. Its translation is CASSPGLQETQYF.

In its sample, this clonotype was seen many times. In nucleotides, the CDR3 is TGTGCCAGCAGCTTAAGAGGTTGGGGTCGGGACAGGGAATCGGAGACCCAGTACTTC. Translated: CASSLRGWGRDRESETQYF. The J gene is TRBJ2-5, the V gene TRBV7-3; the match to TRBD1 covers 9 bases. The CDR3 runs to 19 residues. The V gene's germline CDR1 is SGHTA and CDR2 FQGTGA. V lost 1 base, J lost 5 bases, and 17 bases stayed unmatched.

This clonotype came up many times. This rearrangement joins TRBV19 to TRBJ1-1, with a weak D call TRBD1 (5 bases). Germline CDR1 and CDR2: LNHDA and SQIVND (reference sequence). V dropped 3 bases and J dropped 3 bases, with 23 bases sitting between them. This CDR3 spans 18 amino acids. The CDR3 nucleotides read TGTGCCAGTAGTATGGCAAATCGGGGCGAGGAAGGATACACTGAAGCTTTCTTT. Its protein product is CASSMANRGEEGYTEAFF.

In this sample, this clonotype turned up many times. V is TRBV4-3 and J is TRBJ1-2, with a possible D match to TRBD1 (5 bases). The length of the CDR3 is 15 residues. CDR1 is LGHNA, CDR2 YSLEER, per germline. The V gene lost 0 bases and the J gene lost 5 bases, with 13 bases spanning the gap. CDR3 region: CASSQDTATAYGYTF. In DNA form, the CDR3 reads TGCGCCAGCAGCCAAGACACCGCGACAGCTTATGGCTACACCTTC.

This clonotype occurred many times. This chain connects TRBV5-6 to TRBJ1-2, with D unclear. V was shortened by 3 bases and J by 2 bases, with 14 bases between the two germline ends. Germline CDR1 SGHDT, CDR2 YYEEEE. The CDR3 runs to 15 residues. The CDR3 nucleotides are TGTGCCAGCAGCTCCATTCTGACGGAGAACTATGGCTACACCTTC. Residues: CASSSILTENYGYTF.

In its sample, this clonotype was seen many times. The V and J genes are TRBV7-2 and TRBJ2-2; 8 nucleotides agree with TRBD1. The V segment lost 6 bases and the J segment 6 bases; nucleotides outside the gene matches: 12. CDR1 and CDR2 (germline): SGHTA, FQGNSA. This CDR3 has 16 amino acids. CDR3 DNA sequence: TGTGCCAGCAGACTTGCGACTGGACAGGGTGCCGGGGAGCTGTTTTTT. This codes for CASRLATGQGAGELFF.

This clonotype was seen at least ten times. The CDR3 sequence is CASSPGGTIDTQYF. The CDR3 nucleotides read TGTGCCAGCAGCCCCGGGGGGACCATAGATACGCAGTATTTT. The chain uses TRBV27 and TRBJ2-3; 7 bases match TRBD2. CDR1 is MNHEY and CDR2 is SMNVEV in the germline V gene (reference sequence). Unmatched junction bases numbered 8, after V lost 6 bases and J lost 5 bases. The CDR3 sequence is 14 residues long.

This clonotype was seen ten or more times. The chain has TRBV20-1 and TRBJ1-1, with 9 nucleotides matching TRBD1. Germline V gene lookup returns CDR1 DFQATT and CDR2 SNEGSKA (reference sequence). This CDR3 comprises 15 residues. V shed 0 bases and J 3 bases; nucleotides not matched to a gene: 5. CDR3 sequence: CSARDPQGADTEAFF. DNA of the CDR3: TGCAGTGCTAGAGATCCACAGGGGGCCGACACTGAAGCTTTCTTT.

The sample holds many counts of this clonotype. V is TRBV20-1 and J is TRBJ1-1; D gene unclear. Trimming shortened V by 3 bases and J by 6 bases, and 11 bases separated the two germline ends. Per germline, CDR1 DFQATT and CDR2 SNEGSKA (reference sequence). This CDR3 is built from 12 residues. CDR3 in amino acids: CSARTRGSEAFF. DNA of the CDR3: TGCAGTGCTAGGACGCGAGGGTCTGAAGCTTTCTTT.

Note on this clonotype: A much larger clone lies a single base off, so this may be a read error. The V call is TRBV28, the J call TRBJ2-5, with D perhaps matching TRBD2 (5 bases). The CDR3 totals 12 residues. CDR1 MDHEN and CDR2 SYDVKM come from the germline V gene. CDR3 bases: TGTGCCAGCGGATGGTTAAGGGAGACCCAGTGCTTC. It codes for CASGWLRETQCF.

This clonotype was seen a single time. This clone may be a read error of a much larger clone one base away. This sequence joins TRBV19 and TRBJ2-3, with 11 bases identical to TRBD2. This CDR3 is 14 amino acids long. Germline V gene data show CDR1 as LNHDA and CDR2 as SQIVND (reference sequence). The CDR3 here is CASSKLAGVDMQYF. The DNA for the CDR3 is TGTGCCAGTAGCAAACTAGCGGGGGTTGATATGCAGTATTTT.

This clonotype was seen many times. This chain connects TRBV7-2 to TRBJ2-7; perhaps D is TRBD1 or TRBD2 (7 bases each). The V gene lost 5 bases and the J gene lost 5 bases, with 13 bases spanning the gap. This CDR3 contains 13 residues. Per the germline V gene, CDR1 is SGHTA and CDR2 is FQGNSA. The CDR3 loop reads CASSTQGGNEQYF. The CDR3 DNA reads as TGTGCCAGCAGCACTCAGGGGGGGAACGAGCAGTACTTC.

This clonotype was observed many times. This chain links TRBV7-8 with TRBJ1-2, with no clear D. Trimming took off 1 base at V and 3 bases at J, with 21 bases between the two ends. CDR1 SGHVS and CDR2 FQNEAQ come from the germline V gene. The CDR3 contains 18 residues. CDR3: CASSLVRSVPRGDYGYTF. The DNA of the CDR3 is TGTGCCAGCAGCTTAGTGCGGTCGGTCCCCCGGGGAGACTATGGCTACACCTTC. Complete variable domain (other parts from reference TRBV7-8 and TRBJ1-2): GAGVSQSPRYKVAKRGQDVALRCDPISGHVSLFWYQQALGQGPEFLTYFQNEAQLDKSGLPSDRFFAERPEGSVSTLKIQRTQQEDSAVYLCASSLVRSVPRGDYGYTFGSGTRLTVV.

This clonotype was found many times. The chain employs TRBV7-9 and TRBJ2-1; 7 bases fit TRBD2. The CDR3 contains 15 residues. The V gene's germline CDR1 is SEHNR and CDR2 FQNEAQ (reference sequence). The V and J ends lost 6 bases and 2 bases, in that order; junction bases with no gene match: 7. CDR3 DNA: TGTGCCAGCAGGGATGAGCGGGGAGCCTACAATGAGCAGTTCTTC. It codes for CASRDERGAYNEQFF.

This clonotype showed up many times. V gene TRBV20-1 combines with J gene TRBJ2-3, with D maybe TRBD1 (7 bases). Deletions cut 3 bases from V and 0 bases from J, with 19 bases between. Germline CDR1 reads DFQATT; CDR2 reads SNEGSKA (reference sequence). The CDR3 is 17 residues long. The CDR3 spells CSASSTPGGLSTDTQYF. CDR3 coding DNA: TGCAGTGCTAGTAGCACCCCAGGGGGACTTAGCACAGATACGCAGTATTTT.

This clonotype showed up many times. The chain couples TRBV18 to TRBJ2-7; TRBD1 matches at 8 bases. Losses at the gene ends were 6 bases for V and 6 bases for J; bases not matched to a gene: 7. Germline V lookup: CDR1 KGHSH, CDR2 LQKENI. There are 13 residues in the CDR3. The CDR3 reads CASSFKTGAEQYF. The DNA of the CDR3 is TGTGCCAGCTCGTTCAAGACAGGGGCCGAGCAGTACTTC.